Listed below are T cell receptor beta chains from one sample, sequenced in a study of CD4+ T cells in melanoma. Assay used: immunoSEQ multiplex PCR; TCRdb lists only in-frame clones, some missing. The sample holds around 14,000 clones, roughly three fifths seen once. Sequences were obtained from cells from a culture (not recorded whether cultured in vitro). These receptor sequences come from a human donor with melanoma. Both conserved end residues are part of each CDR3.

V	J	CDR3
TRBV29-1	TRBJ2-7	CSVLGGTGVDEQYF
TRBV14	TRBJ1-1	CASSQAPGRTEAFF
TRBV4-2	TRBJ2-7	CASSQAPTYEQYF
TRBV2	TRBJ2-7	CASRGTGVVHEQYF
TRBV29-1	TRBJ1-2	CSVAEALGYTF
TRBV5-4	TRBJ1-3	CASSLQGNPGNTIYF
TRBV7-8	TRBJ2-5	CASSWGGEATQYF
TRBV6-1	TRBJ1-2	CAGRRTGHKDGYTF
TRBV11-2	TRBJ2-1	CASSSPRGDNEQFF
TRBV5-1	TRBJ2-3	CASSASGGYTDTQYF
TRBV10-3	TRBJ2-3	CAISESARGSTDTQYF
TRBV5-1	TRBJ1-1	CASGSRPNTEAFF
TRBV7-2	TRBJ2-2	CASSEGTYYTGELFF
TRBV29-1	TRBJ2-3	CSVFHFAGGLIDTQYF
TRBV7-2	TRBJ2-1	CASSLEGFDRHNEQFF
TRBV4-1	TRBJ1-5	CASSQVTPQGQPQHF
TRBV6-5	TRBJ1-3	CASRGRGTGNTIYF
TRBV6-5	TRBJ2-2	CASSYTRQGGTGELFF
TRBV19	TRBJ1-5	CASSIRGISNQPQHF
TRBV6-1	TRBJ1-2	CASSARWGGYTF
TRBV7-9	TRBJ1-6	CASSLMGGRDSPLHF
TRBV5-3	TRBJ2-5	CARSSQERRETQYF
TRBV2	TRBJ2-1	CASRGTGTEQFF
TRBV15	TRBJ2-1	CATSSQYSGTVDNEQFF
TRBV29-1	TRBJ2-1	CSVPGQGFANEQFF
TRBV6-4	TRBJ1-6	CASSDSYLNSPLHF
TRBV19	TRBJ1-6	CASSIAGRYNSPLHF
TRBV7-3	TRBJ2-2	CASSPQPNRLGGELFF
TRBV5-1	TRBJ1-4	CASRFLGWTNEKLFF
TRBV7-9	TRBJ1-3	CASSSPRDGGNTIYF
TRBV13	TRBJ2-7	CASSPDGSGGSYEQYF
TRBV2	TRBJ2-7	CASSFPLSYEQYF
TRBV6-4	TRBJ1-2	CASSVTGGVDGYTF
TRBV30	TRBJ2-5	CAWRGGAVRETQYF
TRBV30	TRBJ1-1	CAWSEGGGYGTEAFF
TRBV4-1	TRBJ2-2	CASSQGQVPPGELFF
TRBV19	TRBJ2-7	CASSALGTGMDSEQYF
TRBV18	TRBJ2-5	CASSPRTQETQYF
TRBV10-2	TRBJ2-7	CASSDPGTSSHEQYF
TRBV12-5	TRBJ1-5	CASGPTGRQPQHF